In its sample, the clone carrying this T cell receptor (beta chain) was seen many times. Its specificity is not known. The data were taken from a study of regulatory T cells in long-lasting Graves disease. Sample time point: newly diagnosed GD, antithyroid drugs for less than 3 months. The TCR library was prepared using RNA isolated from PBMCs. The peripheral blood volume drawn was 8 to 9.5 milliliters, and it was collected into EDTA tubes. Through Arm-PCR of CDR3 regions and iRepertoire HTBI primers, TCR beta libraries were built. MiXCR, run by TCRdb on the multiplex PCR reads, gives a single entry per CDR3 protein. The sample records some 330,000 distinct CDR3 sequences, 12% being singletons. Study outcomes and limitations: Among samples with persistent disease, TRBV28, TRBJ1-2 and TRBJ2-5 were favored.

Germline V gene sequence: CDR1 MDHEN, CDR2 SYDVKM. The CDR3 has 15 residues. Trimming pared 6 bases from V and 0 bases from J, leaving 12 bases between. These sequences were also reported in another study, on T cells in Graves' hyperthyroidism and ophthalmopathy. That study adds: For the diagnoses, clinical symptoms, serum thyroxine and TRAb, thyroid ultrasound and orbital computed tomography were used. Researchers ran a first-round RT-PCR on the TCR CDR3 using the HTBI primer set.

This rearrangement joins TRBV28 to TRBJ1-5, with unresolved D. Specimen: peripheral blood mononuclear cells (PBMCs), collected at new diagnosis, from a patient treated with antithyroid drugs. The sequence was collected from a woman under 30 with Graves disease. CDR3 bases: TGTGCCAGCAGACCCCAGTTCGCTAGCAATCAGCCCCAGCATTTT. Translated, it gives CASRPQFASNQPQHF.